This T cell receptor beta chain is from a study of blood T cell repertoires in COVID-19. Study-level information: Sites across the United States, Italy and Spain contributed samples from acute and convalescent COVID-19.

This CDR3 is built from 15 residues. CDR1 and CDR2 from the germline V gene are MNHEY and SVGEGT. J gave up 4 bases and V 2 bases, and 8 bases lay outside the gene matches. The assay was immunoSEQ multiplex PCR, and TCRdb's table has in-frame clones only and misses some. The table includes about 150,000 clones, approximately 80% detected once. The origin of this receptor is a woman older than 75 with acute or convalescent COVID-19. Sequenced material: peripheral blood. The chain employs TRBV6-2 or TRBV6-3 and TRBJ2-7, with TRBD2 identical over 7 bases. CDR3 protein: CASSYPISGGYEQYF. The CDR3 DNA sequence: TGTGCCAGCAGTTACCCGATTTCGGGGGGATACGAGCAGTACTTC.